This T cell receptor beta chain appears in the sequencing data of a study of T-cell memory formation after mild COVID-19. Looking at the study overall: For the most part, TCR clusters were specific to one donor.

Study-level results: The appearance of some responding clones in pre-infection memory suggested that cross-reactive memory joined. Clones that contracted clustered mainly in CM and EM if CD4+ and in EMRA if CD8+.

TCRalpha and TCRbeta libraries used 5'RACE with constant-segment primers and UMIs. A single record per CDR3 protein comes from TCRdb applying MiXCR to the 5' RACE reads. The sample records approximately 440,000 distinct CDR3 sequences, approximately 20% being singletons. Details on this clonotype: The antigen is undetermined.

The sequencing input was PBMCs or a T cell subset sorted from them (not recorded which). This TCR derives from an adult woman who had mild COVID-19 (a few samples of this study predate the infection). Cell type and time point are not known.

This chain's CDR3 is CSVAEGTGRHQYF. The CDR3 DNA reads TGCAGCGTTGCCGAGGGGACGGGGAGACATCAGTACTTC. The J gene is TRBJ2-4, the V gene TRBV29-1; D could derive from TRBD1 or TRBD2 (5 bases each). Trimming left V 4 bases short and J 12 bases short, with 19 bases between. Germline-derived CDR1 and CDR2 are SQVTM and ANQGSEA. CDR3 length: 13 residues. The full variable domain, rest sourced from reference TRBV29-1 and TRBJ2-4, is SAVISQKPSRDICQRGTSLTIQCQVDSQVTMMFWYRQQPGQSLTLIATANQGSEATYESGFVIDKFPISRPNLTFSTLTVSNMSPEDSSIYLCSVAEGTGRHQYFGAGTRLSVL.